This T cell receptor beta chain was sequenced for a study of cytomegalovirus exposure and HLA in healthy donors. Study information: A previous analysis identified 95 million to 120 million unique TCR beta sequences derived from 180 million or so T cells. The study's findings and limits: The study assumed roughly uniform donor sequencing depth for presence/absence analyses. The dataset shows that most TCR sequences were rare, while some public TCRs occurred in many donors.

A multiplex PCR was run with 60 Vbeta primers and 13 Jbeta primers. How the authors handled the data: In a later analysis, 79 million or so unique TCR beta chains included roughly 11 million shared by two or more donors. The assay was immunoSEQ multiplex PCR, and TCRdb's table has in-frame clones only and misses some. V and J calls and clone size are copied from that table; D and trimming were computed from the DNA. The data hold 160,000 or so clones, with about 73% observed a single time. With respect to this clone: Its antigen is still unknown.

This CDR3 spans 16 amino acids. V was pared by 4 bases and J by 1 base, with 7 bases of the junction left unmatched. Germline CDR1 SGHRS, CDR2 YFSETQ. Material for sequencing was PBMCs. This chain links TRBV5-1 with TRBJ1-1; 10 bases are a match to TRBD1. The origin of this receptor is a woman aged 40 to 50 in good health and CMV-seronegative. CDR3 in DNA: TGCGCCAGCAGCGGGGACAGGGGAAGAAGGAACACTGAAGCTTTCTTT. Translating gives CASSGDRGRRNTEAFF.